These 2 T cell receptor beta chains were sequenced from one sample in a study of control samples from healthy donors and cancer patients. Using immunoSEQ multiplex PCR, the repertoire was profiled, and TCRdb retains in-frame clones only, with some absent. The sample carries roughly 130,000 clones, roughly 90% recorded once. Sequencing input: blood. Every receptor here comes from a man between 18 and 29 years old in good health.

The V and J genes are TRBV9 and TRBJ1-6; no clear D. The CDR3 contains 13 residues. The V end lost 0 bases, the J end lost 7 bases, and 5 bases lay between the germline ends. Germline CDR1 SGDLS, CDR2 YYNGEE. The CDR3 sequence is CASSVDPNSPLHF. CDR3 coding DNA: TGTGCCAGCAGCGTAGATCCGAATTCACCCCTCCACTTT.

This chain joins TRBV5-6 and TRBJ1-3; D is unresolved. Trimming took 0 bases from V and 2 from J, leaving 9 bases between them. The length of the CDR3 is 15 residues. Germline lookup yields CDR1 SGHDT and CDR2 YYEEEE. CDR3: CASSLGSPTGNTIYF. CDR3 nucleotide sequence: TGTGCCAGCAGCTTGGGGTCCCCAACTGGAAACACCATATATTTT. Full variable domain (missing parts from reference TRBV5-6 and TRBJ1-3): DAGVTQSPTHLIKTRGQQVTLRCSPKSGHDTVSWYQQALGQGPQFIFQYYEEEERQRGNFPDRFSGHQFPNYSSELNVNALLLGDSALYLCASSLGSPTGNTIYFGEGSWLTVV.